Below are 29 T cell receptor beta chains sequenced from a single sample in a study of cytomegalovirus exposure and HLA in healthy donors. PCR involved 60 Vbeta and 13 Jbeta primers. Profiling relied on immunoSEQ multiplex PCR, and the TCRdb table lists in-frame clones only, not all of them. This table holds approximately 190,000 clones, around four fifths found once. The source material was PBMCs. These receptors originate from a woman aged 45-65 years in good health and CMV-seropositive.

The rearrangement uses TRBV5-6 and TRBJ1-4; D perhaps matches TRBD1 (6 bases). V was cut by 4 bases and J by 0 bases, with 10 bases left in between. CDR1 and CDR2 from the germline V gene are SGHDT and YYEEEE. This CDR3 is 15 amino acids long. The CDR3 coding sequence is TGTGCCAGCAGCCCTGGACAGTCAACTAATGAAAAACTGTTTTTT. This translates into CASSPGQSTNEKLFF.

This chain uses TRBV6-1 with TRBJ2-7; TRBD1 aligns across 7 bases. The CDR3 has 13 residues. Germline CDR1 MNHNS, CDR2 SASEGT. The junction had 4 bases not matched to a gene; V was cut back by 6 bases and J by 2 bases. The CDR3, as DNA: TGTGCCAGCAGAGAGACAGGGCCCTACGAGCAGTACTTC. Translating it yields CASRETGPYEQYF.

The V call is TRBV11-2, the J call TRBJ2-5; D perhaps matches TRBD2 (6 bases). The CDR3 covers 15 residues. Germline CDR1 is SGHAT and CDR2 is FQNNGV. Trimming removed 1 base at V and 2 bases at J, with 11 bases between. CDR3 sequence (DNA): TGTGCCAGCAGCTTAGGGGGGACTCCTCAAGAGACCCAGTACTTC. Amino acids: CASSLGGTPQETQYF.

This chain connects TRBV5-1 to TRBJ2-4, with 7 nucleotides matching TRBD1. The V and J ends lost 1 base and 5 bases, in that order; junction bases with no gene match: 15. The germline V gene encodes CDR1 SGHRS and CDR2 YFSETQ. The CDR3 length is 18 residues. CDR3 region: CASSLSSGTTQGENIQYF. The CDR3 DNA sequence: TGCGCCAGCAGCTTGAGTTCCGGGACCACTCAGGGGGAAAACATTCAGTACTTC.

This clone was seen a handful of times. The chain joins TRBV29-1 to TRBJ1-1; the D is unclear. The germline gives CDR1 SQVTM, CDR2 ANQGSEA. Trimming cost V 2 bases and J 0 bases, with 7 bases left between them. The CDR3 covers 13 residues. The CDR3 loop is CSVESPLNTEAFF. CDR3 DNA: TGCAGCGTTGAATCCCCTTTGAACACTGAAGCTTTCTTT.

CDR3 bases: TGCGCCAGCAGCGGGGGGGGACAGGGAGGCGAGCAGTACTTC. This codes for CASSGGGQGGEQYF. The V and J genes are TRBV5-1 and TRBJ2-7, with 9 nucleotides matching TRBD1. There are 14 residues in the CDR3. J gave up 6 bases and V 4 bases, and 8 bases lay outside the gene matches. Germline-derived CDR1 and CDR2 are SGHRS and YFSETQ.

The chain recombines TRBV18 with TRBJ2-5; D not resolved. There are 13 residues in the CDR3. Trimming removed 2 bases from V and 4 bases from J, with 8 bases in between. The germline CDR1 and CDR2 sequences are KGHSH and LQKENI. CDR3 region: CASSPMARETQYF. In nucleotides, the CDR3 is TGTGCCAGCTCACCAATGGCCCGAGAGACCCAGTACTTC.

The chain's CDR3 is CASSGTGTGKETQYF. CDR3 coding DNA: TGTGCCAGCAGCGGGACAGGGACCGGAAAAGAGACCCAGTACTTC. The genes are TRBV9 and TRBJ2-5, with 8 bases identical to TRBD1. The germline V gene encodes CDR1 SGDLS and CDR2 YYNGEE. The CDR3 is 15 residues long. V was pared by 3 bases and J by 3 bases, with 7 bases of the junction left unmatched.

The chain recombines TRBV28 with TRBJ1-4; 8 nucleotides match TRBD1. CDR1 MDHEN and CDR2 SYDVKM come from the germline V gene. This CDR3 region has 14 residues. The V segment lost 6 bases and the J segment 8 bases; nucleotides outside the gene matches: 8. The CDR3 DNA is TGTGCCAGCAGCCCAGGGGGCTCGGACGAAAAACTGTTTTTT. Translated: CASSPGGSDEKLFF.

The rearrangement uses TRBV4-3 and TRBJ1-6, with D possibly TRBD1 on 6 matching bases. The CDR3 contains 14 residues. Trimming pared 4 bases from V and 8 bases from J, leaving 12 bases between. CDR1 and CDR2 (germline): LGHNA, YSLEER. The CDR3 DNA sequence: TGCGCCAGCAGCCCAGGGGAGGGATATTCACCCCTCCACTTT. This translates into CASSPGEGYSPLHF.

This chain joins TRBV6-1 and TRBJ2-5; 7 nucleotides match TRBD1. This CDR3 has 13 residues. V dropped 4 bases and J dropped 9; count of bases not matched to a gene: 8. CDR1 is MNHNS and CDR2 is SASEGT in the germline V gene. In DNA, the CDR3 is TGTGCCAGCAGTGCGCAGGGGGTAGGGGCCCAGTACTTC. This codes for CASSAQGVGAQYF.

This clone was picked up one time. CDR3 sequence: CASSYLTGRAYEQYF. The DNA for the CDR3 is TGTGCCAGCAGTTATCTCACAGGGAGAGCCTACGAGCAGTACTTC. The chain employs TRBV6-6 and TRBJ2-7; D may be TRBD1 (6 bases). Germline V gene sequence: CDR1 MNHNY, CDR2 SVGAGI (reference sequence). Between the trimmed V and J ends, which lost 3 bases and 2 bases, there was a span of 14 bases. The CDR3 has 15 amino acids.

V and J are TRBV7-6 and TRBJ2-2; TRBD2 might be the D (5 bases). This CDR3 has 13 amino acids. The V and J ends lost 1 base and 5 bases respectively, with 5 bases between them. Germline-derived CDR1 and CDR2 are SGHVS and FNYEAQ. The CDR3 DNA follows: TGTGCCAGCAGCTTAGGAGGGACCGGGGAGCTGTTTTTT. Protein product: CASSLGGTGELFF.

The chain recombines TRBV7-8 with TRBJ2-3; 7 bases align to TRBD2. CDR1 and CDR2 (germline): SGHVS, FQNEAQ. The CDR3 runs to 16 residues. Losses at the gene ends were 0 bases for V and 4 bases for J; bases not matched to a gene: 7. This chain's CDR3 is CASSLAGRGSADTQYF. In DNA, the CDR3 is TGTGCCAGCAGCTTAGCAGGGAGGGGTTCGGCAGATACGCAGTATTTT. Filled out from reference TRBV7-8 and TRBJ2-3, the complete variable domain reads GAGVSQSPRYKVAKRGQDVALRCDPISGHVSLFWYQQALGQGPEFLTYFQNEAQLDKSGLPSDRFFAERPEGSVSTLKIQRTQQEDSAVYLCASSLAGRGSADTQYFGPGTRLTVL.

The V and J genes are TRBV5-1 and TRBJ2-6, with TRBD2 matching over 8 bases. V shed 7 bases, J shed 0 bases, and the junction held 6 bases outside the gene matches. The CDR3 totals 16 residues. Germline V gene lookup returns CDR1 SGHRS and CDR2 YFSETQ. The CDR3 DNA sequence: TGCGCCAGCTCCAATAGCGGGGACTCTGGGGCCAACGTCCTGACTTTC. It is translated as CASSNSGDSGANVLTF.

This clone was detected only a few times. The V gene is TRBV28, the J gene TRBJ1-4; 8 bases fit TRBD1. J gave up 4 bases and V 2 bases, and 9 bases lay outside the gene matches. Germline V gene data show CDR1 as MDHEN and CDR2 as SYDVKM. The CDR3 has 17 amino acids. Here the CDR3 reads CASSLLGTGIHNEKLFF. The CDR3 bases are TGTGCCAGCAGTTTACTTGGGACAGGAATCCATAATGAAAAACTGTTTTTT.

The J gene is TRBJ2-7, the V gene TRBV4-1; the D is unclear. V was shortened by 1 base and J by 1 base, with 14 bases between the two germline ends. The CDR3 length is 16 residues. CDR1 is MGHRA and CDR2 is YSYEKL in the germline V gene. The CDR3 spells CASSQVPGGLSYEQYF. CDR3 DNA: TGCGCCAGCAGCCAAGTTCCAGGTGGATTATCCTACGAGCAGTACTTC.

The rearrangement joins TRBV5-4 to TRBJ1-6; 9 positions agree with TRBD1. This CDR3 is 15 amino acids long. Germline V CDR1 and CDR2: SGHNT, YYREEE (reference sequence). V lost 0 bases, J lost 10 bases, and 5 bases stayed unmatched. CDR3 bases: TGTGCCAGCAGCTTGGGAGGACAGGGGAGGTCACCCCTCCACTTT. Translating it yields CASSLGGQGRSPLHF.

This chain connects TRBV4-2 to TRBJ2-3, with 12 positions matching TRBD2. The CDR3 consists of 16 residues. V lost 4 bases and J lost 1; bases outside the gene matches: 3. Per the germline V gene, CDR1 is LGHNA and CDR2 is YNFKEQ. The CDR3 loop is CASSPRTSGGTDTQYF. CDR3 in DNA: TGTGCCAGCAGCCCACGGACTAGCGGGGGCACAGATACGCAGTATTTT.

CDR3 in amino acids: CASSYSGGEAFF. CDR3 sequence (DNA): TGTGCCAGCAGCTATTCAGGGGGGGAAGCTTTCTTT. The chain uses TRBV7-9 and TRBJ1-1, with TRBD1 identical over 7 bases. The germline V gene has CDR1 SEHNR and CDR2 FQNEAQ (reference sequence). The CDR3 is 12 amino acids. V shed 4 bases, J shed 8 bases, and the junction held 4 bases outside the gene matches.

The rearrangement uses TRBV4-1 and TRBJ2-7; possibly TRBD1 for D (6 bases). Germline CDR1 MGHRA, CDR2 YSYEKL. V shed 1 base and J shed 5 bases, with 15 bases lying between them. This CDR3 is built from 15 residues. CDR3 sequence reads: CASSQAGQIWDEQYF. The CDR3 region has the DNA TGCGCCAGCAGCCAAGCCGGACAGATTTGGGACGAGCAGTACTTC.

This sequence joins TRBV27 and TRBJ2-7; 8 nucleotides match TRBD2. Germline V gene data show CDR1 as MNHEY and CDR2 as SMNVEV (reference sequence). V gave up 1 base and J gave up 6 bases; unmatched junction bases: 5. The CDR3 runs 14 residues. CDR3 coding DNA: TGTGCCAGCAGTTTATACCCCGGGGGGGCCGAGCAGTACTTC. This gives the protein CASSLYPGGAEQYF.

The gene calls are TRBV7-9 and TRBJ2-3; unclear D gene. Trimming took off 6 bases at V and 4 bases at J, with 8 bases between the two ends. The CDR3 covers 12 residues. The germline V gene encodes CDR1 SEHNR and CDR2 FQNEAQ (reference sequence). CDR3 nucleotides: TGTGCCAGCAGACAAATCGCAGATACGCAGTATTTT. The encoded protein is CASRQIADTQYF.

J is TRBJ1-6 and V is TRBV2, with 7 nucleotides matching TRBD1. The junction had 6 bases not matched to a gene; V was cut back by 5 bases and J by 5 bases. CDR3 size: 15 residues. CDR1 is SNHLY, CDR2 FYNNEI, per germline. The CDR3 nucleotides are TGTGCCAGCAGTCCCATCGGACAGGATAATTCACCCCTCCACTTT. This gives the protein CASSPIGQDNSPLHF.

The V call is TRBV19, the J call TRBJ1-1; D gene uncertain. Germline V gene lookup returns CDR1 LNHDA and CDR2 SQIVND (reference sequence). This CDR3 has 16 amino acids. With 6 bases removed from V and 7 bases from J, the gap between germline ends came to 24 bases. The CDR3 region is CASSPVLPMRIGEAFF. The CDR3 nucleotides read TGTGCCAGTAGCCCCGTTCTCCCTATGAGGATTGGTGAAGCTTTCTTT.

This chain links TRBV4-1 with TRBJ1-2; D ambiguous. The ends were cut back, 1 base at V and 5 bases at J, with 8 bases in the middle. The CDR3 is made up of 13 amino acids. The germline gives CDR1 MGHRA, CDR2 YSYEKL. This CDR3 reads CASSQGPAYGYTF. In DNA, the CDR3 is TGCGCCAGCAGCCAAGGGCCCGCTTATGGCTACACCTTC.

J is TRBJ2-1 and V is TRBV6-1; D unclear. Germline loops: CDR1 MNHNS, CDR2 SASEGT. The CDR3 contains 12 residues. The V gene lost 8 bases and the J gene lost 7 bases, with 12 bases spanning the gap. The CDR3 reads CASEAFRNEQFF. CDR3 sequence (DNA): TGTGCCAGCGAAGCGTTTAGGAATGAGCAGTTCTTC.

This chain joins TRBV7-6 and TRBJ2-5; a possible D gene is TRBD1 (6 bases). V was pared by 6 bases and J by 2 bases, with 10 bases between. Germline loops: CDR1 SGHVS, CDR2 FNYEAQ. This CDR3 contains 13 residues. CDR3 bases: TGTGCCAGCAGGATCGGACAGCAAGAGACCCAGTACTTC. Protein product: CASRIGQQETQYF. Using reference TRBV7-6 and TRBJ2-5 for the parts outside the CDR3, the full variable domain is GAGVSQSPRYKVTKRGQDVALRCDPISGHVSLYWYRQALGQGPEFLTYFNYEAQQDKSGLPNDRFSAERPEGSISTLTIQRTEQRDSAMYRCASRIGQQETQYFGPGTRLLVL.

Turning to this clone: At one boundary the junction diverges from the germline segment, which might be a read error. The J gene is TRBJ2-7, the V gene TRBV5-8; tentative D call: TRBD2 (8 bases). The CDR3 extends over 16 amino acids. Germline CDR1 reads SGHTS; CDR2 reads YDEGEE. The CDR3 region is CASSREGQSRRYEQHF. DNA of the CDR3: TGTGCCAGCAGCCGGGAGGGACAGTCCCGCAGGTACGAGCAGCACTTC.